The 20 T cell receptor beta chains in this list originate from one sample, sequenced in a study of T cell changes during pregnancy in multiple sclerosis. Only in-frame clones appear in the TCRdb table, and some are missing; sequencing was by immunoSEQ multiplex PCR. The sample records roughly 80,000 clones, approximately 94% being singletons. Sequences were derived from peripheral blood, sampled after pregnancy. The receptors were sampled from a female donor in good health, enrolled as a control in a pregnancy study.

The chain has TRBV18 and TRBJ1-3, with a possible D match to TRBD1 (6 bases). Trimming removed 6 bases at V and 1 base at J, with 10 bases between. This CDR3 spans 14 amino acids. CDR1 is KGHSH and CDR2 is LQKENI in the germline V gene. The CDR3 spells CASSSGQSGNTIYF. The CDR3 DNA reads as TGTGCCAGCTCCTCGGGACAATCTGGAAACACCATATATTTT.

J is TRBJ1-2 and V is TRBV7-8; maybe TRBD1 (5 bases). Germline V gene data show CDR1 as SGHVS and CDR2 as FQNEAQ. This CDR3 is 12 amino acids long. Trimming cost V 6 bases and J 5 bases, with 10 bases left between them. The CDR3 here is CASSFQGYGYTF. The CDR3 region has the DNA TGTGCCAGCAGTTTTCAGGGATATGGCTACACCTTC.

The gene calls are TRBV23-1 and TRBJ1-2; 11 bases are a match to TRBD1. TRBV23-1 is an open reading frame, and its role is uncertain. Trimming cost V 6 bases and J 4 bases; bases outside gene matches: 4. The CDR3 is made up of 14 amino acids. The CDR3 nucleotides are TGCGCCAGCAGAGGGACAGGGGGAACCTATGGCTACACCTTC. Amino acids: CASRGTGGTYGYTF.

The chain links TRBV2 to TRBJ2-1; D is unclear. CDR3 length: 13 residues. The germline gives CDR1 SNHLY, CDR2 FYNNEI. Trimming pared 10 bases from V and 5 bases from J, leaving 15 bases between. CDR3 sequence (DNA): TGTGCCACCGAGGCCCCCCTAGACAATGAGCAGTTCTTC. Its translation: CATEAPLDNEQFF. Together with reference TRBV2 and TRBJ2-1, the CDR3 gives the full variable domain: EPEVTQTPSHQVTQMGQEVILRCVPISNHLYFYWYRQILGQKVEFLVSFYNNEISEKSEIFDDQFSVERPDGSNFTLKIRSTKLEDSAMYFCATEAPLDNEQFFGPGTRLTVL.

CDR3 sequence reads: CATSREASGTTDTQYF. The CDR3 DNA is TGTGCCACCAGCAGAGAGGCTAGCGGGACCACAGATACGCAGTATTTT. The chain employs TRBV15 and TRBJ2-3; 9 bases line up with TRBD2. Germline CDR1 and CDR2: LNHNV and YYDKDF (reference sequence). Trimming removed 0 bases from V and 2 bases from J; junction bases left unmatched: 3. The CDR3 covers 16 residues.

This clone was detected only once. V usage is TRBV9 and J usage is TRBJ2-1, with 10 bases that match TRBD2. V lost 4 bases and J lost 5; bases outside the gene matches: 6. The CDR3 length is 15 residues. The germline V gene encodes CDR1 SGDLS and CDR2 YYNGEE. CDR3 nucleotide sequence: TGTGCCAGCAGCCCAAGACTAGCGGGTGACAATGAGCAGTTCTTC. Its translation is CASSPRLAGDNEQFF. Complete variable domain (other parts from reference TRBV9 and TRBJ2-1): DSGVTQTPKHLITATGQRVTLRCSPRSGDLSVYWYQQSLDQGLQFLIQYYNGEERAKGNILERFSAQQFPDLHSELNLSSLELGDSALYFCASSPRLAGDNEQFFGPGTRLTVL.

V is TRBV6-5 and J is TRBJ2-7, with 8 nucleotides matching TRBD1. Trimming at V came to 6 bases and at J to 6 bases, leaving 10 bases not matched to a gene. The germline gives CDR1 MNHEY, CDR2 SVGAGI. This CDR3 spans 14 amino acids. The CDR3 sequence: CASRAPQGASEQYF. The CDR3 nucleotides read TGTGCCAGCAGAGCACCTCAGGGGGCGTCCGAGCAGTACTTC.

In the case of this clone: At one end the junction does not follow the germline gene, possibly because of a read error. The chain employs TRBV7-7 and TRBJ2-5, with D perhaps being TRBD1 or TRBD2 (6 bases each). The CDR3 runs 15 residues. Germline CDR1 and CDR2: SSHAT and FNYEAQ (reference sequence). CDR3 sequence reads: CASSLGGGDQETQYF. DNA for the CDR3: TGTGCTAGCAGCTTAGGAGGGGGAGACCAAGAGACCCAGTACTTC.

The rearrangement joins TRBV10-2 to TRBJ2-3; 7 positions agree with TRBD2. V trimming: 4 bases; J trimming: 4 bases; junction bases outside the gene matches: 17. The CDR3 runs to 18 residues. Germline V gene data show CDR1 as WSHSY and CDR2 as SAAADI. The CDR3 loop is CASSGWWSAAGTPDTQYF. CDR3 DNA sequence: TGCGCCAGCAGTGGATGGTGGAGTGCAGCGGGGACTCCAGATACGCAGTATTTT.

The chain uses TRBV15 and TRBJ1-1; the match to TRBD1 covers 8 bases. Germline V gives CDR1 LNHNV, CDR2 YYDKDF (reference sequence). V trimming: 0 bases; J trimming: 3 bases; junction bases outside the gene matches: 6. The length of the CDR3 is 16 residues. The DNA for the CDR3 is TGTGCCACCAGCAGAGATCGACAGGGGAGGGACACTGAAGCTTTCTTT. This gives the protein CATSRDRQGRDTEAFF.

This chain uses TRBV5-4 with TRBJ2-3, with 10 positions matching TRBD1. Per germline, CDR1 SGHNT and CDR2 YYREEE (reference sequence). The CDR3 sequence is 16 residues long. The junction had 11 bases not matched to a gene; V was cut back by 5 bases and J by 5 bases. Written as DNA, the CDR3 is TGTGCCAGCAGTCGCACCGGGACAGGGGTCGGAGATACGCAGTATTTT. Translated, it gives CASSRTGTGVGDTQYF. Supplemented by reference TRBV5-4 and TRBJ2-3, the full variable domain reads ETGVTQSPTHLIKTRGQQVTLRCSSQSGHNTVSWYQQALGQGPQFIFQYYREEENGRGNFPPRFSGLQFPNYSSELNVNALELDDSALYLCASSRTGTGVGDTQYFGPGTRLTVL.

This chain connects TRBV5-1 to TRBJ2-1; 9 nucleotides align to TRBD2. The V gene's germline CDR1 is SGHRS and CDR2 YFSETQ. CDR3 size: 17 residues. V was pared by 3 bases and J by 7 bases, with 14 bases of the junction left unmatched. The CDR3 DNA follows: TGCGCCAGCAGCTCACGCCTAATAGCGGGAGTGCGTAATGAGCAGTTCTTC. It is translated as CASSSRLIAGVRNEQFF.

The V call is TRBV7-3, the J call TRBJ2-1; TRBD2 matches 7 bases. J was trimmed by 5 bases and V by 4 bases; bases with no gene match: 8. This CDR3 is built from 15 residues. Germline assignment: CDR1 SGHTA and CDR2 FQGTGA. CDR3 region: CASSSDSGAHNEQFF. Here the CDR3 DNA reads TGTGCCAGCAGCTCCGACAGCGGGGCCCACAATGAGCAGTTCTTC.

This chain joins TRBV29-1 and TRBJ2-3; TRBD2 agrees at 10 bases. Germline V gene lookup returns CDR1 SQVTM and CDR2 ANQGSEA. CDR3 length equals 17 residues. V lost 3 bases and J lost 0; bases outside the gene matches: 9. CDR3 in amino acids: CSVDGGTSAISTDTQYF. The CDR3 DNA sequence: TGCAGCGTTGATGGGGGGACTAGCGCGATTAGCACAGATACGCAGTATTTT.

This clone was counted between two and nine times. The rearrangement joins TRBV28 to TRBJ1-5, with 7 bases matching TRBD1. Germline lookup yields CDR1 MDHEN and CDR2 SYDVKM. Trimming cost V 7 bases and J 0 bases; bases outside gene matches: 9. The CDR3 covers 16 residues. CDR3 nucleotides: TGTGCCAGCAAAAATGGACAGGCTTATAGCAATCAGCCCCAGCATTTT. It yields the protein CASKNGQAYSNQPQHF.

CDR3: CASSFRAGELFF. The CDR3 nucleotides read TGTGCCAGCTCATTCCGGGCCGGGGAGCTGTTTTTT. The V call is TRBV18, the J call TRBJ2-2; the D is unclear. The V gene's germline CDR1 is KGHSH and CDR2 LQKENI. The CDR3 is 12 amino acids. The germline V and J ends were trimmed by 5 bases and 6 bases, with 7 bases remaining between them.

This sequence joins TRBV5-1 and TRBJ1-1; 7 positions match TRBD1. The germline V gene has CDR1 SGHRS and CDR2 YFSETQ. J lost 2 bases, V lost 3 bases, and 7 bases had no gene match. This CDR3 is 15 amino acids long. CDR3 sequence (DNA): TGCGCCAGCAGCTCAGAGGGGGCGGGTAACACTGAAGCTTTCTTT. Translating it yields CASSSEGAGNTEAFF.

In this sample, this clone turned up once. The V call is TRBV18, the J call TRBJ2-5, with a weak D call TRBD2 (5 bases). Trimming took off 4 bases at V and 2 bases at J, with 8 bases between the two ends. This CDR3 comprises 13 residues. Germline assignment: CDR1 KGHSH and CDR2 LQKENI. This CDR3 is CASSLLAQETQYF. CDR3 bases: TGTGCCAGCTCACTCCTAGCACAAGAGACCCAGTACTTC. Using reference TRBV18 and TRBJ2-5 for the parts outside the CDR3, the full variable domain is NAGVMQNPRHLVRRRGQEARLRCSPMKGHSHVYWYRQLPEEGLKFMVYLQKENIIDESGMPKERFSAEFPKEGPSILRIQQVVRGDSAAYFCASSLLAQETQYFGPGTRLLVL.

The V call is TRBV11-2, the J call TRBJ2-3; D not certain. The V gene's germline CDR1 is SGHAT and CDR2 FQNNGV. The CDR3 spans 16 residues. V lost 1 base to trimming and J lost 0 bases, with 11 bases between them. The CDR3 DNA reads as TGTGCCAGCAGCTTAGGCGCCAGCGCTAGCACAGATACGCAGTATTTT. This gives the protein CASSLGASASTDTQYF.

To note about this clone: The sample holds other DNA sequences that translate to the same CDR3. The V call is TRBV6-5, the J call TRBJ2-7, with TRBD2 matching 10 bases. This CDR3 has 15 residues. Looked up from germline, CDR1 is MNHEY and CDR2 is SVGAGI. V lost 0 bases to trimming and J lost 4 bases; unmatched junction nucleotides: 3. In DNA form, the CDR3 reads TGTGCCAGCAGTTACTCCCTAGCGGGAGCATACGAGCAGTACTTC. Protein sequence: CASSYSLAGAYEQYF.